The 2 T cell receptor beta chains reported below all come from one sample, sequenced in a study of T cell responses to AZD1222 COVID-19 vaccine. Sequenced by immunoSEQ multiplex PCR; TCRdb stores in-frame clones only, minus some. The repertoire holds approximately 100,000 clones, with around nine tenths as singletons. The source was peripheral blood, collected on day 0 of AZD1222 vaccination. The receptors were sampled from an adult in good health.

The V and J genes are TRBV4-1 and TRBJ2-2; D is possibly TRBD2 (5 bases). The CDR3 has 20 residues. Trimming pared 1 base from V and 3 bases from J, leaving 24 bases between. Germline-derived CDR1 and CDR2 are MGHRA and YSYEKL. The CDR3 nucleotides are TGCGCCAGCAGCCAAGTCCCGGTTGTGTGGACCGGGCGGGACACCGGGGAGCTGTTTTTT. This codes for CASSQVPVVWTGRDTGELFF.

The CDR3 nucleotides read TGTGCCAGCAGTGAACCCGGGACTAGCGGGGGCCAAGAGACCCAGTACTTC. Protein product: CASSEPGTSGGQETQYF. The J gene is TRBJ2-5, the V gene TRBV2, with 14 bases aligning to TRBD2. Germline CDR1 and CDR2: SNHLY and FYNNEI. The CDR3 length is 17 residues. V shed 2 bases and J 1 base; nucleotides not matched to a gene: 3. The full variable domain, rest sourced from reference TRBV2 and TRBJ2-5, is EPEVTQTPSHQVTQMGQEVILRCVPISNHLYFYWYRQILGQKVEFLVSFYNNEISEKSEIFDDQFSVERPDGSNFTLKIRSTKLEDSAMYFCASSEPGTSGGQETQYFGPGTRLLVL.